The clone carrying this T cell receptor (beta chain) was found a few times. The sample originates from a study of Graves' ophthalmopathy and Graves' hyperthyroidism. For repertoire sequencing, the TCR beta CDR3 regions were amplified from RNA transcripts. Second-round multiplex PCR followed a first-round RT-PCR using HTBI primers. TCRdb reprocessed the multiplex PCR reads with MiXCR, giving one entry per CDR3 protein. The profile shows around 590,000 distinct CDR3 sequences, 35% to 45% of them singletons. This CDR3 contains 14 residues. Losses at the gene ends were 4 bases for V and 7 bases for J; bases not matched to a gene: 7. Germline V gene lookup returns CDR1 MNHEY and CDR2 SVGAGI.

J is TRBJ2-7 and V is TRBV6-5, with 10 bases aligning to TRBD1. The TCR sequence derives from an adult man with Graves' hyperthyroidism. Input material: peripheral blood or thyroid tissue (not recorded which). The CDR3 is CASSSRGQGNEQYF. CDR3 in DNA: TGTGCCAGCAGTTCACGGGGACAGGGGAATGAGCAGTACTTC.